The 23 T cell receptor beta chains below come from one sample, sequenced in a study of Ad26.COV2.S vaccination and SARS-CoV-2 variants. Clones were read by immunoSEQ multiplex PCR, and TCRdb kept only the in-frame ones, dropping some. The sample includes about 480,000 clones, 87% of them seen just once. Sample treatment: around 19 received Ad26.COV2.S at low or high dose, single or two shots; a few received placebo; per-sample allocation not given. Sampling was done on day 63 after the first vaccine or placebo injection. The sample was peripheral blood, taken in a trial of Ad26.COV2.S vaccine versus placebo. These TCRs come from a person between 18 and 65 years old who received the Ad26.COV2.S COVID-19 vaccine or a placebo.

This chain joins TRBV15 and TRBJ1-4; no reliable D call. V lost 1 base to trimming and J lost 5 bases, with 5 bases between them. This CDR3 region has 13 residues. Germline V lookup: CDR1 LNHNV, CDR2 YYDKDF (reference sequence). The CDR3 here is CATSRGGNEKLFF. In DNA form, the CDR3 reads TGTGCCACCAGCAGAGGCGGAAATGAAAAACTGTTTTTT.

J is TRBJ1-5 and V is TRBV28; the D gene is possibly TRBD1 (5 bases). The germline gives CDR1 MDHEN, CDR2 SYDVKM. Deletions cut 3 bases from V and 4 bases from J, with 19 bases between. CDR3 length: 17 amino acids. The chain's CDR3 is CASSFSLGGGGNQPQHF. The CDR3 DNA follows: TGTGCCAGCAGTTTCTCTCTAGGCGGGGGAGGTAATCAGCCCCAGCATTTT.

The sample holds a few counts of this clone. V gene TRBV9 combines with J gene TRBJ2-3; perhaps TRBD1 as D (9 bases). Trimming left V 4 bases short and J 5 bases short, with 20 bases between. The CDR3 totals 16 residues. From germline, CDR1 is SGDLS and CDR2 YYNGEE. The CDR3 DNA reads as TGTGCCAGCAGCCCGGGGGGGGGACAGGGATTAGATACGCAGTATTTT. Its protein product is CASSPGGGQGLDTQYF.

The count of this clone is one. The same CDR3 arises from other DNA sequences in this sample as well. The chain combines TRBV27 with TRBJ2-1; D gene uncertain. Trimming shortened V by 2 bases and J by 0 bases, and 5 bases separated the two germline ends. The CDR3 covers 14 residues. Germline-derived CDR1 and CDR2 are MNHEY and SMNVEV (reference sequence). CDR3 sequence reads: CASSLAGSYNEQFF. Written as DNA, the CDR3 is TGTGCCAGCAGTTTAGCCGGCTCCTACAATGAGCAGTTCTTC.

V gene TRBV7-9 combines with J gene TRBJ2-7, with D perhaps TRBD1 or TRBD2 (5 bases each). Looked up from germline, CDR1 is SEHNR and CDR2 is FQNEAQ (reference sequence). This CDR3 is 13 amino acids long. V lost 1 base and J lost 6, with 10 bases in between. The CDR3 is CASSLGGDGEQYF. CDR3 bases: TGTGCCAGCAGCTTAGGAGGGGATGGCGAGCAGTACTTC.

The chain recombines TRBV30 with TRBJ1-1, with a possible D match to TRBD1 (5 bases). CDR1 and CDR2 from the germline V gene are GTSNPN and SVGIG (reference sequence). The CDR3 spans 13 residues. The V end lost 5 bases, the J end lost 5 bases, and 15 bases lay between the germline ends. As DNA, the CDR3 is TGTGCCTGGGGGGGACGGGAGGGAACTGAAGCTTTCTTT. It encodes CAWGGREGTEAFF.

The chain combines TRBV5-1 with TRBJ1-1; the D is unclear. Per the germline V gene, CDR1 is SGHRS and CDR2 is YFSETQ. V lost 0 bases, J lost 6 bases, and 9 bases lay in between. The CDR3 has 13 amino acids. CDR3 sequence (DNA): TGCGCCAGCAGCTTGGCTGGAGGTTCTGAAGCTTTCTTT. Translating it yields CASSLAGGSEAFF.

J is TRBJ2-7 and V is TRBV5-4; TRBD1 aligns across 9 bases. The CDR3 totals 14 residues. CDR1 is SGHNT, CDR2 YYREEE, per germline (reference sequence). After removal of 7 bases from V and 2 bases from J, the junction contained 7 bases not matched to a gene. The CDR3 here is CASAPGQGPYEQYF. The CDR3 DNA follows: TGTGCCAGCGCTCCGGGACAGGGACCCTACGAGCAGTACTTC.

CDR3 coding DNA: TGTGCCAGCAGTTATCCTCAGGGGTACACTGAAGCTTTCTTT. Its translation: CASSYPQGYTEAFF. V is TRBV28 and J is TRBJ1-1, with D possibly being TRBD1 (6 bases). The CDR3 loop spans 14 amino acids. The germline V and J ends were trimmed by 4 bases and 3 bases, with 12 bases remaining between them. Germline-derived CDR1 and CDR2 are MDHEN and SYDVKM. The full variable domain, rest sourced from reference TRBV28 and TRBJ1-1, is DVKVTQSSRYLVKRTGEKVFLECVQDMDHENMFWYRQDPGLGLRLIYFSYDVKMKEKGDIPEGYSVSREKKERFSLILESASTNQTSMYLCASSYPQGYTEAFFGQGTRLTVV.

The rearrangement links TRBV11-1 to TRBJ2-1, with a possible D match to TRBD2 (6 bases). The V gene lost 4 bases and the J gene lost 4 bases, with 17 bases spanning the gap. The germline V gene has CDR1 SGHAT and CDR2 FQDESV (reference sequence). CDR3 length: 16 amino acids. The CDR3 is CASSSYAGILYNEQFF. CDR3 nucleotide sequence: TGTGCCAGCAGCTCGTACGCGGGAATTTTATACAATGAGCAGTTCTTC.

The DNA for the CDR3 is TGCGCCAGCAGCCAAAACCCCGGACTAGCTGCCGGGGAGCTGTTTTTT. Encoded protein: CASSQNPGLAAGELFF. This chain links TRBV4-3 with TRBJ2-2; 8 bases are shared with TRBD2. The J segment lost 6 bases and the V segment lost 2 bases, leaving 8 bases of the junction unmatched. Germline V lookup: CDR1 LGHNA, CDR2 YSLEER. CDR3 length equals 16 residues.

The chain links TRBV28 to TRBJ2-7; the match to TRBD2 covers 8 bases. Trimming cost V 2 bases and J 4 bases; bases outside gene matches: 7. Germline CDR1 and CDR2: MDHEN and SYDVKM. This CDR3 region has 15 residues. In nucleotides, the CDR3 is TGTGCCAGCAGTTTACCTACTAGCGGCCGATACGAGCAGTACTTC. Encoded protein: CASSLPTSGRYEQYF.

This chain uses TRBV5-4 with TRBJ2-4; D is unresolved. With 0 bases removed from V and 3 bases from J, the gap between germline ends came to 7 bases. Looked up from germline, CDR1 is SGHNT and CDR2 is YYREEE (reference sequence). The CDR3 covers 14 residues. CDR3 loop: CASSLVGDKNIQYF. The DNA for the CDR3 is TGTGCCAGCAGCTTGGTAGGAGACAAAAACATTCAGTACTTC. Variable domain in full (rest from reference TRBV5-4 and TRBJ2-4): ETGVTQSPTHLIKTRGQQVTLRCSSQSGHNTVSWYQQALGQGPQFIFQYYREEENGRGNFPPRFSGLQFPNYSSELNVNALELDDSALYLCASSLVGDKNIQYFGAGTRLSVL.

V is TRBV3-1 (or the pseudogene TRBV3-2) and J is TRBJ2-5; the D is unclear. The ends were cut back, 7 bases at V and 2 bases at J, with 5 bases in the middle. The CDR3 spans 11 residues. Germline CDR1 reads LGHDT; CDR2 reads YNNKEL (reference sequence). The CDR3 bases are TGTGCCAGCACCGCGCAAGAGACCCAGTACTTC. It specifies CASTAQETQYF.

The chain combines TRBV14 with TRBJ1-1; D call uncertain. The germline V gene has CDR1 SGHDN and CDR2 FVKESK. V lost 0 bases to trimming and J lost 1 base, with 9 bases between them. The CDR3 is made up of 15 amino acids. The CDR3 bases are TGTGCCAGCAGCCAAGATCCCAGGTCGAACACTGAAGCTTTCTTT. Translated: CASSQDPRSNTEAFF.

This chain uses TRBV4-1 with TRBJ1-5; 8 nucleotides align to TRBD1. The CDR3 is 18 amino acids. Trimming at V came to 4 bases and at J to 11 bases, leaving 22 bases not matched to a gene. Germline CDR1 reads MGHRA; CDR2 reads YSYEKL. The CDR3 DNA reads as TGCGCCAGCAGCCCCCAGGGGGCTTCGGCCTCTATGGTCCGGTCCCAGCATTTT. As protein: CASSPQGASASMVRSQHF.

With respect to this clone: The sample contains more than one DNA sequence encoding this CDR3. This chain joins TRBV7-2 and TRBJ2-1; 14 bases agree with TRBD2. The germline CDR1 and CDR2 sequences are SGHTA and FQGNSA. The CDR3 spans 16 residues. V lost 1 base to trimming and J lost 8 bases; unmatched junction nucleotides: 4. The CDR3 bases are TGTGCCAGCAGCTTAGAAGGGACTAGCGGGAGTTATGAGCAGTTCTTC. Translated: CASSLEGTSGSYEQFF.

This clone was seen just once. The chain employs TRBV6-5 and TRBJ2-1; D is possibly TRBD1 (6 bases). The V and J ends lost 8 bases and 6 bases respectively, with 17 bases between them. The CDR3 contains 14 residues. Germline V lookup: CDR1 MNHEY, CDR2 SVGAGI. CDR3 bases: TGTGCCAGCTCGGAGATTCACAGGGTCAATGAGCAGTTCTTC. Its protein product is CASSEIHRVNEQFF.

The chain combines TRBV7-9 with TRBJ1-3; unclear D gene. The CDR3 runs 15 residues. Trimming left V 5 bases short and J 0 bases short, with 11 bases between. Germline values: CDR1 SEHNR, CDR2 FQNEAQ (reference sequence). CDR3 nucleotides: TGTGCCAGCAGCCCCGGGGTAAACTCTGGAAACACCATATATTTT. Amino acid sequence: CASSPGVNSGNTIYF.

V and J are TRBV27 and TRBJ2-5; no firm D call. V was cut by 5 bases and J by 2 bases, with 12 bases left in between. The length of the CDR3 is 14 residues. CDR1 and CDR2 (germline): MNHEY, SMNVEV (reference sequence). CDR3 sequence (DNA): TGTGCCAGCAGTCCTTCTATTTTTCAAGAGACCCAGTACTTC. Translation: CASSPSIFQETQYF.

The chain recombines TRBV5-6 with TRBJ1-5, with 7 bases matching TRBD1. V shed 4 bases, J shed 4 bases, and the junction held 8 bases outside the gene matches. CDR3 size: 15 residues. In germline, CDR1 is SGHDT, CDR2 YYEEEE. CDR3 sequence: CASSRGWGQNQPQHF. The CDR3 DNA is TGTGCCAGCAGCCGAGGGTGGGGACAGAATCAGCCCCAGCATTTT.

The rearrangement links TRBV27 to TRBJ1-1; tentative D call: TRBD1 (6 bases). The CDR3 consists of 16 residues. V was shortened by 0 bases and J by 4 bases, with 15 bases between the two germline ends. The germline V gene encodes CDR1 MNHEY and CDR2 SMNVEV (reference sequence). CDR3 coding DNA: TGTGCCAGCAGTTTATCCGGGGGGGCCTTCGCCACTGAAGCTTTCTTT. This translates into CASSLSGGAFATEAFF.

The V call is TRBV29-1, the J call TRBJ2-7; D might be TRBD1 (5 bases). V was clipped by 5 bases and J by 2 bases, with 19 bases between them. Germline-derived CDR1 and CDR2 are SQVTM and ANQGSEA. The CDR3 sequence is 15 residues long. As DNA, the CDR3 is TGCAGCGTTTCCCCCTTGCAGGGTAGTCCCTACGAGCAGTACTTC. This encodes CSVSPLQGSPYEQYF.